These 26 T cell receptor beta chains were all obtained from the same sample, sequenced in a study of graft-versus-host responses after intestinal transplantation (dated by TCRdb to about 2021). The library relied on the immunoSEQ multiplex PCR assay. Drawn from immuneACCESS, this table holds only the in-frame rearrangements with V and J called that TCRdb kept. Clones are partly lost; checked studies trace under half to an unresolved V gene and leave the rest unexplained. The sample table contains over 100,000 clones; only one count was recorded for approximately 84% of them. Jointly, the top ten make up approximately 0.88% of the sample. These receptors lack a known antigen. The sample's time point, from its label and the paper: cells obtained before transplantation from donor or recipient. The input for sequencing was unstimulated CD4+ T cells sorted from spleen or lymph node cells, taken before intestinal transplant. These receptors originate from a human donor who received an intestinal transplant.

The genes are TRBV7-9 and TRBJ2-3; no clear D gene. Germline CDR1 is SEHNR and CDR2 is FQNEAQ (reference sequence). Trimming left V 1 base short and J 2 bases short, with 7 bases between. The CDR3 consists of 14 residues. CDR3 in amino acids: CASSLEGNTDTQYF. Written as DNA, the CDR3 is TGTGCCAGCAGCTTAGAAGGAAACACAGATACGCAGTATTTT.

The V and J genes are TRBV2 and TRBJ2-5, with D unclear. This CDR3 contains 15 residues. The germline gives CDR1 SNHLY, CDR2 FYNNEI. V was clipped by 5 bases and J by 3 bases, with 16 bases between them. CDR3 bases: TGTGCCAGCAGTCCCTTCCGACAAACGAAAGAGACCCAGTACTTC. It is translated as CASSPFRQTKETQYF.

The rearrangement uses TRBV6-5 and TRBJ2-3, with D possibly matching TRBD1 (6 bases). The germline V gene has CDR1 MNHEY and CDR2 SVGAGI. CDR3 length: 13 amino acids. Between the trimmed V and J ends, which lost 8 bases and 2 bases, there was a span of 11 bases. The CDR3 here is CASRGDTTDTQYF. DNA for the CDR3: TGTGCCAGCCGAGGGGACACCACAGATACGCAGTATTTT.

The chain combines TRBV7-9 with TRBJ1-3; no definite D call. Germline-derived CDR1 and CDR2 are SEHNR and FQNEAQ (reference sequence). V shed 1 base and J shed 3 bases, with 16 bases lying between them. The CDR3 loop spans 17 amino acids. CDR3: CASSLGTVVLLGNTIYF. In nucleotides, the CDR3 is TGTGCCAGCAGCTTAGGAACAGTGGTCCTCCTTGGAAACACCATATATTTT.

The rearrangement joins TRBV7-2 to TRBJ2-3; D remains ambiguous. Germline values: CDR1 SGHTA, CDR2 FQGNSA. The length of the CDR3 is 13 residues. The V gene lost 1 base and the J gene lost 6 bases, with 8 bases spanning the gap. The CDR3 DNA follows: TGTGCCAGCAGCTTAGAGATTTTGGATACGCAGTATTTT. Its protein product is CASSLEILDTQYF.

This clone was detected only a few times. The chain links TRBV6-5 to TRBJ2-3, with TRBD2 matching over 11 bases. After removal of 3 bases from V and 7 bases from J, the junction contained 6 bases not matched to a gene. This CDR3 is 15 amino acids long. Germline lookup yields CDR1 MNHEY and CDR2 SVGAGI. The CDR3 DNA follows: TGTGCCAGCAGTTATCTAGCGGGAGGCTTAAATACGCAGTATTTT. This codes for CASSYLAGGLNTQYF.

The CDR3, as DNA: TGTGCCAGCAGTGGATCCGACGGTAAAAACAATGAGCAGTTCTTC. As protein: CASSGSDGKNNEQFF. The rearrangement links TRBV2 to TRBJ2-1; D gene uncertain. The germline gives CDR1 SNHLY, CDR2 FYNNEI. The CDR3 is 15 amino acids. Trimming took 4 bases from V and 5 from J, leaving 15 bases between them.

This clone was seen only a few times. The J gene is TRBJ1-4, the V gene TRBV19, with unresolved D. CDR3 length equals 16 residues. With 5 bases removed from V and 5 bases from J, the gap between germline ends came to 18 bases. Germline V CDR1 and CDR2: LNHDA, SQIVND (reference sequence). As DNA, the CDR3 is TGTGCCAGTAGTCCCACGAGCCGATTCGGAAATGAAAAACTGTTTTTT. Protein: CASSPTSRFGNEKLFF.

The chain couples TRBV6-5 to TRBJ1-2; possibly TRBD1 for D (5 bases). The V end was cut by 3 bases, the J end by 5 bases, with 13 bases between. The CDR3 consists of 14 residues. In germline, CDR1 is MNHEY, CDR2 SVGAGI. DNA of the CDR3: TGTGCCAGCAGTTATAAGGACGGGGGGTATGGCTACACCTTC. It encodes CASSYKDGGYGYTF.

This CDR3 reads CASSRRGEGNEQYF. CDR3 bases: TGTGCCAGCAGTCGGAGGGGGGAGGGAAACGAGCAGTACTTC. The rearrangement joins TRBV2 to TRBJ2-7, with D possibly being TRBD2 (7 bases). This CDR3 has 14 residues. From germline, CDR1 is SNHLY and CDR2 FYNNEI. V lost 5 bases and J lost 5, with 16 bases in between.

The rearrangement uses TRBV5-1 and TRBJ2-5; tentative D call: TRBD2 (6 bases). CDR3 length: 14 amino acids. Trimming stripped 0 bases from V and 0 bases from J, with 6 bases between. Looked up from germline, CDR1 is SGHRS and CDR2 is YFSETQ. CDR3 in DNA: TGCGCCAGCAGCTTGGGGAGGGACCAAGAGACCCAGTACTTC. Encoded protein: CASSLGRDQETQYF. Supplemented by reference TRBV5-1 and TRBJ2-5, the full variable domain reads KAGVTQTPRYLIKTRGQQVTLSCSPISGHRSVSWYQQTPGQGLQFLFEYFSETQRNKGNFPGRFSGRQFSNSRSEMNVSTLELGDSALYLCASSLGRDQETQYFGPGTRLLVL.

This sequence joins TRBV14 and TRBJ2-6; possible D gene TRBD1, 5 bases. This CDR3 has 18 residues. Trimming shortened V by 0 bases and J by 2 bases, and 14 bases separated the two germline ends. The germline gives CDR1 SGHDN, CDR2 FVKESK. For the CDR3, the DNA is TGTGCCAGCAGCCAAGATCCAAGGAAGGGGACTGGGGCCAACGTCCTGACTTTC. Amino acids: CASSQDPRKGTGANVLTF. The full variable domain, rest sourced from reference TRBV14 and TRBJ2-6, is EAGVTQFPSHSVIEKGQTVTLRCDPISGHDNLYWYRRVMGKEIKFLLHFVKESKQDESGMPNNRFLAERTGGTYSTLKVQPAELEDSGVYFCASSQDPRKGTGANVLTFGAGSRLTVL.

V usage is TRBV2 and J usage is TRBJ2-7, with a weak D call TRBD2 (6 bases). CDR3 size: 15 residues. V shed 2 bases and J shed 2 bases, with 13 bases lying between them. Germline V gene sequence: CDR1 SNHLY, CDR2 FYNNEI. The DNA of the CDR3 is TGTGCCAGCAGTGAAAGGGGACTTAACCCCTACGAGCAGTACTTC. Residues: CASSERGLNPYEQYF.

This rearrangement joins TRBV9 to TRBJ1-1; 8 bases map to TRBD1. There are 15 residues in the CDR3. V gave up 0 bases and J gave up 1 base; unmatched junction bases: 2. Germline V gene lookup returns CDR1 SGDLS and CDR2 YYNGEE. CDR3 in amino acids: CASSVGQGANTEAFF. The CDR3 nucleotides are TGTGCCAGCAGCGTAGGTCAGGGGGCGAACACTGAAGCTTTCTTT.

This clone appeared once. The J gene is TRBJ1-4, the V gene TRBV19, with D possibly being TRBD1 (5 bases). Germline CDR1 and CDR2: LNHDA and SQIVND (reference sequence). The CDR3 consists of 16 residues. Trimming removed 2 bases at V and 1 base at J, with 11 bases between. CDR3 bases: TGTGCCAGTAGTATATCAGGGCCAGGAACTAATGAAAAACTGTTTTTT. It specifies CASSISGPGTNEKLFF. The whole variable domain, filled in from reference TRBV19 and TRBJ1-4, reads DGGITQSPKYLFRKEGQNVTLSCEQNLNHDAMYWYRQDPGQGLRLIYYSQIVNDFQKGDIAEGYSVSREKKESFPLTVTSAQKNPTAFYLCASSISGPGTNEKLFFGSGTQLSVL.

The V call is TRBV6-1, the J call TRBJ2-2; the D is unclear. The germline CDR1 and CDR2 sequences are MNHNS and SASEGT. The CDR3 is made up of 13 amino acids. Trimming removed 0 bases at V and 5 bases at J, with 4 bases between. The CDR3 region is CASSEARTGELFF. The CDR3, as DNA: TGTGCCAGCAGTGAAGCACGGACCGGGGAGCTGTTTTTT.

This chain links TRBV9 with TRBJ2-3; 7 positions agree with TRBD2. This CDR3 spans 14 amino acids. V lost 1 base and J lost 1; bases outside the gene matches: 0. Germline assignment: CDR1 SGDLS and CDR2 YYNGEE. The CDR3 region is CASSVLAGTDTQYF. In nucleotides, the CDR3 is TGTGCCAGCAGCGTACTAGCGGGCACAGATACGCAGTATTTT.

This chain links TRBV7-9 with TRBJ2-5, with TRBD1 matching 7 bases. The V gene end was trimmed by 4 bases and the J gene end by 5 bases; junction bases not matched to a gene: 19. Germline lookup yields CDR1 SEHNR and CDR2 FQNEAQ (reference sequence). The CDR3 length is 18 residues. The CDR3 sequence is CASSSGTEISTRRETQYF. The CDR3 DNA follows: TGTGCCAGCAGCTCCGGGACAGAAATTTCAACTCGTCGGGAGACCCAGTACTTC.

The chain couples TRBV7-9 to TRBJ2-7; 10 bases line up with TRBD2. Germline trimming cut 0 bases from V and 2 bases from J; bases unmatched to any gene: 4. The CDR3 is made up of 16 amino acids. Germline V CDR1 and CDR2: SEHNR, FQNEAQ (reference sequence). CDR3 loop: CASSLAGLAATYEQYF. DNA for the CDR3: TGTGCCAGCAGCTTAGCTGGACTAGCGGCAACCTACGAGCAGTACTTC. Full variable domain (missing parts from reference TRBV7-9 and TRBJ2-7): DTGVSQNPRHKITKRGQNVTFRCDPISEHNRLYWYRQTLGQGPEFLTYFQNEAQLEKSRLLSDRFSAERPKGSFSTLEIQRTEQGDSAMYLCASSLAGLAATYEQYFGPGTRLTVT.

In this sample, this clone turned up once. The J gene is TRBJ1-6, the V gene TRBV30, with TRBD1 matching over 8 bases. This CDR3 comprises 14 residues. Germline V CDR1 and CDR2: GTSNPN, SVGIG (reference sequence). The ends lost 4 bases at V and 5 bases at J; junction bases unmatched: 4. Written as DNA, the CDR3 is TGTGCCTGGACGACAGGGGCAGATAATTCACCCCTCCACTTT. It translates to CAWTTGADNSPLHF.

V is TRBV7-9 and J is TRBJ1-3; possibly TRBD1 for D (5 bases). The germline V gene encodes CDR1 SEHNR and CDR2 FQNEAQ (reference sequence). Trimming took 5 bases from V and 0 from J, leaving 8 bases between them. The CDR3 runs 14 residues. As DNA, the CDR3 is TGTGCCAGCAGCCCGACAGTCTCTGGAAACACCATATATTTT. It encodes CASSPTVSGNTIYF.

A few counts support this clone. The gene calls are TRBV13 and TRBJ2-7, with a possible D match to TRBD1 (6 bases). The CDR3 loop spans 14 amino acids. Germline CDR1 and CDR2: PRHDT and FYEKMQ (reference sequence). The V gene lost 3 bases and the J gene lost 7 bases, with 16 bases spanning the gap. The CDR3 loop is CASSFWQGTREQYF. The CDR3, as DNA: TGTGCCAGCAGCTTTTGGCAGGGGACGAGAGAGCAGTACTTC. The full variable domain, completed using reference TRBV13 and TRBJ2-7, is AAGVIQSPRHLIKEKRETATLKCYPIPRHDTVYWYQQGPGQDPQFLISFYEKMQSDKGSIPDRFSAQQFSDYHSELNMSSLELGDSALYFCASSFWQGTREQYFGPGTRLTVT.

A note on this clone: This specimen includes other DNA sequences encoding the same CDR3. The rearrangement uses TRBV18 and TRBJ2-3; 9 bases map to TRBD2. Germline V gene data show CDR1 as KGHSH and CDR2 as LQKENI. The CDR3 length is 15 residues. Trimming removed 0 bases from V and 3 bases from J; junction bases left unmatched: 1. As DNA, the CDR3 is TGTGCCAGCTCACCACCCCTAGCGGGGACAGATACGCAGTATTTT. It yields the protein CASSPPLAGTDTQYF.

A note on this clone: The sample carries other DNA sequences with the same CDR3. This sequence joins TRBV5-1 and TRBJ2-3; D ambiguous. V lost 0 bases and J 0 bases, leaving 8 bases between the germline ends. The CDR3 contains 15 residues. Germline CDR1 and CDR2: SGHRS and YFSETQ. CDR3 DNA sequence: TGCGCCAGCAGCTTGGATAGTTCTAGCACAGATACGCAGTATTTT. Translated: CASSLDSSSTDTQYF.

The rearrangement uses TRBV29-1 and TRBJ2-5, with TRBD2 matching 14 bases. V was pared by 4 bases and J by 2 bases, with 3 bases of the junction left unmatched. Per the germline V gene, CDR1 is SQVTM and CDR2 is ANQGSEA. The CDR3 is 15 amino acids. In DNA form, the CDR3 reads TGCAGCGTTGGAGGGACTAGCGGGGGACAAGAGACCCAGTACTTC. It yields the protein CSVGGTSGGQETQYF.

This chain joins TRBV9 and TRBJ2-5; TRBD1 might be the D (6 bases). CDR3 length: 15 amino acids. Trimming took 4 bases from V and 7 from J, leaving 20 bases between them. In germline, CDR1 is SGDLS, CDR2 YYNGEE. CDR3 in DNA: TGTGCCAGCAGCCCCCAGTCTGGGGGCGCGGGGACCCAGTACTTC. Translation gives CASSPQSGGAGTQYF.